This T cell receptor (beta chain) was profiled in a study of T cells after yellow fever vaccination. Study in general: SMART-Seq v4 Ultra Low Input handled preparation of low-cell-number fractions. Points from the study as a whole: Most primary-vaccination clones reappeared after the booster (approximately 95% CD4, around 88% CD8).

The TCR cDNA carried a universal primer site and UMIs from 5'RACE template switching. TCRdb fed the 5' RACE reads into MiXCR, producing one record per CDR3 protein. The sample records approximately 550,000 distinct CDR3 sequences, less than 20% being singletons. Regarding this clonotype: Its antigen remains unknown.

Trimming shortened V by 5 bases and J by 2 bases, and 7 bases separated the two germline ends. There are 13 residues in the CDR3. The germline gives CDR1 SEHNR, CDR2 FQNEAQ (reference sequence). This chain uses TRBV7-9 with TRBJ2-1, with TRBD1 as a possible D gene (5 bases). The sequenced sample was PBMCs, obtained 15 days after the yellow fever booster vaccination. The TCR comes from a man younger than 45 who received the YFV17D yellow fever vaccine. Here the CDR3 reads CASSKDTYNEQFF. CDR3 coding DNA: TGTGCCAGCAGCAAGGACACCTACAATGAGCAGTTCTTC.